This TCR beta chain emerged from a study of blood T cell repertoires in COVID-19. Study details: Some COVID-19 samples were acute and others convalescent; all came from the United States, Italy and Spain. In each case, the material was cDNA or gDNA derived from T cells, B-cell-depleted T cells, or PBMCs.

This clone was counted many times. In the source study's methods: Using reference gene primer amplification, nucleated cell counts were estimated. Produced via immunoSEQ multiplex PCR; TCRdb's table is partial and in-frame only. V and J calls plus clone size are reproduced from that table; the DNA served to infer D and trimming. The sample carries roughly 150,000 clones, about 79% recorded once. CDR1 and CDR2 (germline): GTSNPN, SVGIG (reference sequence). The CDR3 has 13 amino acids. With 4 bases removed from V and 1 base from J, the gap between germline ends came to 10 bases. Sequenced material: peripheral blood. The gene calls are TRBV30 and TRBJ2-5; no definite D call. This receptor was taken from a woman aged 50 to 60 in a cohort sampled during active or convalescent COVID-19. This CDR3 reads CAWTHTSQETQYF. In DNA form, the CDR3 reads TGTGCCTGGACCCATACCAGCCAAGAGACCCAGTACTTC.